The 29 T cell receptor beta chains given below trace back to one sample, sequenced in a study of blood T cell repertoires in COVID-19 (dated by TCRdb to 2018 to 2021). Library prep was done by the immunoSEQ multiplex PCR assay. TCRdb carries this immuneACCESS record with in-frame sequences only. Its versions omit some clonotypes, under half of them owing to an unresolved V gene in the studies checked, with the rest unexplained. The sample table holds 300,000 to 350,000 clones, of which approximately 90% were seen once. The ten largest clones capture over 3.5% of the sample. The sequencing input was peripheral blood. The receptor source for this set is a woman aged 55-69 years with COVID-19, enrolled during active disease.

The V gene is TRBV28, the J gene TRBJ2-2, with 7 bases fitting TRBD1. The CDR3 loop spans 14 amino acids. Trimming removed 6 bases from V and 6 bases from J; junction bases left unmatched: 7. CDR1 MDHEN and CDR2 SYDVKM come from the germline V gene. For the CDR3, the DNA is TGTGCCAGCAGCATCGACAGGGTTCCCGGGGAGCTGTTTTTT. It translates to CASSIDRVPGELFF.

The chain links TRBV5-1 to TRBJ1-6, with D hard to call. CDR3 size: 13 residues. CDR1 is SGHRS and CDR2 is YFSETQ in the germline V gene. Trimming pared 0 bases from V and 16 bases from J, leaving 14 bases between. CDR3 nucleotide sequence: TGCGCCAGCAGCTTGGAACGGGTAGGCCAACTCCACTTT. Its protein product is CASSLERVGQLHF.

The gene calls are TRBV9 and TRBJ2-7; D remains unclear. V lost 0 bases to trimming and J lost 2 bases, with 12 bases between them. The CDR3 extends over 15 amino acids. From germline, CDR1 is SGDLS and CDR2 YYNGEE. The CDR3 region has the DNA TGTGCCAGCAGCGTAGGCACAGTCGACGCCTACGAGCAGTACTTC. Its translation is CASSVGTVDAYEQYF.

The chain is built from TRBV18 and TRBJ1-2; D might be TRBD1 (6 bases). V lost 1 base to trimming and J lost 5 bases, with 14 bases between them. Germline assignment: CDR1 KGHSH and CDR2 LQKENI. The CDR3 contains 15 residues. In nucleotides, the CDR3 is TGTGCCAGCTCACCACTACAGGGATCCCTATATGGCTACACCTTC. Translated: CASSPLQGSLYGYTF.

The chain has TRBV30 and TRBJ1-1; tentative D call: TRBD1 (6 bases). Per the germline V gene, CDR1 is GTSNPN and CDR2 is SVGIG (reference sequence). The CDR3 sequence is 14 residues long. Trimming pared 1 base from V and 3 bases from J, leaving 12 bases between. This chain's CDR3 is CAWSGQAPYTEAFF. The CDR3 nucleotides are TGTGCCTGGAGTGGACAGGCTCCTTACACTGAAGCTTTCTTT. Supplemented by reference TRBV30 and TRBJ1-1, the full variable domain reads SQTIHQWPATLVQPVGSPLSLECTVEGTSNPNLYWYRQAAGRGLQLLFYSVGIGQISSEVPQNLSASRPQDRQFILSSKKLLLSDSGFYLCAWSGQAPYTEAFFGQGTRLTVV.

The genes are TRBV5-1 and TRBJ2-5; possibly TRBD1 for D (5 bases). Germline V lookup: CDR1 SGHRS, CDR2 YFSETQ. V was shortened by 1 base and J by 4 bases, with 17 bases between the two germline ends. This CDR3 has 16 amino acids. CDR3 nucleotides: TGCGCCAGCAGCTTGAGTCCCCTCGGCAGGGCAGAGACCCAGTACTTC. Protein sequence: CASSLSPLGRAETQYF.

The V call is TRBV5-6, the J call TRBJ1-2; D gene uncertain. Germline values: CDR1 SGHDT, CDR2 YYEEEE. This CDR3 comprises 12 residues. Trimming pared 3 bases from V and 2 bases from J, leaving 5 bases between. The CDR3 spells CASSSGNYGYTF. The CDR3 DNA follows: TGTGCCAGCAGCTCGGGGAACTATGGCTACACCTTC.

The rearrangement joins TRBV5-4 to TRBJ1-2; D is unresolved. CDR1 and CDR2 from the germline V gene are SGHNT and YYREEE (reference sequence). This CDR3 is 13 amino acids long. Trimming removed 1 base from V and 2 bases from J, with 6 bases in between. The CDR3 bases are TGTGCCAGCAGCTTGCCGGGAAACTATGGCTACACCTTC. Translation gives CASSLPGNYGYTF. Supplemented by reference TRBV5-4 and TRBJ1-2, the full variable domain reads ETGVTQSPTHLIKTRGQQVTLRCSSQSGHNTVSWYQQALGQGPQFIFQYYREEENGRGNFPPRFSGLQFPNYSSELNVNALELDDSALYLCASSLPGNYGYTFGSGTRLTVV.

The J gene is TRBJ1-4, the V gene TRBV2; D perhaps matches TRBD1 (5 bases). The CDR3 extends over 15 amino acids. Deletions cut 8 bases from V and 7 bases from J, with 20 bases between. In germline, CDR1 is SNHLY, CDR2 FYNNEI. Here the CDR3 reads CASFRGGTRFEKLFF. The CDR3 DNA follows: TGTGCCAGCTTCCGGGGGGGGACTCGTTTTGAAAAACTGTTTTTT.

The rearrangement uses TRBV4-1 and TRBJ1-4; 8 bases fit TRBD1. This CDR3 spans 17 amino acids. Trimming removed 0 bases from V and 4 bases from J; junction bases left unmatched: 7. Germline V lookup: CDR1 MGHRA, CDR2 YSYEKL. Written as DNA, the CDR3 is TGCGCCAGCAGCCAAGAGGGCAGGGGGCGTTTTAATGAAAAACTGTTTTTT. It yields the protein CASSQEGRGRFNEKLFF.

This clone was seen only once. V usage is TRBV5-1 and J usage is TRBJ1-2; a weak D match, TRBD1 (5 bases). The V end was cut by 2 bases, the J end by 8 bases, with 13 bases between. The CDR3 has 13 residues. Germline V gene sequence: CDR1 SGHRS, CDR2 YFSETQ. The CDR3 sequence: CASSLQGRGGYTF. The CDR3 region has the DNA TGCGCCAGCAGCTTACAAGGGAGGGGAGGCTACACCTTC.

This chain links TRBV19 with TRBJ2-7, with a tentative D call TRBD1 (6 bases). CDR1 and CDR2 (germline): LNHDA, SQIVND (reference sequence). The CDR3 loop spans 14 amino acids. Trimming pared 2 bases from V and 3 bases from J, leaving 11 bases between. CDR3 protein: CASSISRDNYEQYF. CDR3 bases: TGTGCCAGTAGTATATCCCGGGACAACTACGAGCAGTACTTC.

The chain links TRBV27 to TRBJ1-2, with D possibly being TRBD1 (5 bases). The CDR3 covers 15 residues. Germline V gene data show CDR1 as MNHEY and CDR2 as SMNVEV (reference sequence). The V and J ends lost 0 bases and 5 bases respectively, with 13 bases between them. Here the CDR3 DNA reads TGTGCCAGCAGTTTATCAGTCACAGGATCTTATGGCTACACCTTC. It translates to CASSLSVTGSYGYTF.

The chain recombines TRBV6-2 or TRBV6-3 with TRBJ2-5; possible D gene TRBD1, 5 bases. The V end was cut by 2 bases, the J end by 7 bases, with 14 bases between. Germline CDR1 reads MNHEY; CDR2 reads SVGEGT. The CDR3 has 14 residues. The CDR3 here is CASSYSRVVGTQYF. The CDR3 bases are TGTGCCAGCAGTTACAGCAGGGTTGTAGGGACCCAGTACTTC.

The chain joins TRBV28 to TRBJ1-1; D is perhaps TRBD1 (5 bases). CDR1 MDHEN and CDR2 SYDVKM come from the germline V gene. The CDR3 extends over 15 amino acids. The ends were cut back, 2 bases at V and 0 bases at J, with 10 bases in the middle. The CDR3 here is CASSLKGVVNTEAFF. CDR3 DNA: TGTGCCAGCAGTTTAAAAGGGGTGGTGAACACTGAAGCTTTCTTT.

The chain's CDR3 is CASSIELVSGNTIYF. In DNA form, the CDR3 reads TGTGCCAGTAGTATCGAGCTCGTCTCTGGAAACACCATATATTTT. The chain couples TRBV19 to TRBJ1-3; no firm D call. This CDR3 region has 15 residues. The germline V gene encodes CDR1 LNHDA and CDR2 SQIVND (reference sequence). Trimming pared 3 bases from V and 0 bases from J, leaving 9 bases between.

For this clone: Sequence at one end of the junction differs from germline and may be a read error. The chain couples TRBV6-2 or TRBV6-3 to TRBJ1-5; the match to TRBD1 covers 9 bases. This CDR3 has 15 amino acids. CDR1 is MNHEY, CDR2 SVGEGT, per germline. The DNA for the CDR3 is TGTGCCGGCAGTTACACGGGACAGGGAAATCAGCCCCAGCATTTT. It is translated as CAGSYTGQGNQPQHF.

The CDR3 protein is CASRRDRTGPMGYTF. CDR3 nucleotides: TGCGCCAGCAGAAGGGACCGGACAGGGCCTATGGGCTACACCTTC. The J gene is TRBJ1-2, the V gene TRBV5-1; 8 bases map to TRBD1. V lost 5 bases, J lost 8 bases, and 14 bases stayed unmatched. Germline CDR1 reads SGHRS; CDR2 reads YFSETQ. The CDR3 totals 15 residues.

The J gene is TRBJ1-3, the V gene TRBV7-2, with D unclear. Germline-derived CDR1 and CDR2 are SGHTA and FQGNSA. Between the trimmed V and J ends, which lost 4 bases and 4 bases, there was a span of 5 bases. This CDR3 has 12 amino acids. The CDR3 region has the DNA TGTGCCAGCAGCTATCAAGGAAACACCATATATTTT. Translation gives CASSYQGNTIYF. The whole variable domain, remainder taken from reference TRBV7-2 and TRBJ1-3, is GAGVSQSPSNKVTEKGKDVELRCDPISGHTALYWYRQSLGQGLEFLIYFQGNSAPDKSGLPSDRFSAERTGGSVSTLTIQRTQQEDSAVYLCASSYQGNTIYFGEGSWLTVV.

This clone was seen once. The chain recombines TRBV30 with TRBJ1-3, with 9 bases that match TRBD1. Germline trimming cut 3 bases from V and 3 bases from J; bases unmatched to any gene: 6. This CDR3 comprises 15 residues. Germline CDR1 and CDR2: GTSNPN and SVGIG (reference sequence). In DNA form, the CDR3 reads TGTGCCTGGAGCACCGGGACAGGGTTTGGAAACACCATATATTTT. This encodes CAWSTGTGFGNTIYF.

The CDR3 protein is CAPLMEAQGHTEAFF. The CDR3 DNA reads as TGTGCCCCACTAATGGAGGCACAGGGACACACTGAAGCTTTCTTT. V and J are TRBV30 and TRBJ1-1; possibly TRBD1 for D (6 bases). The CDR3 length is 15 residues. Trimming pared 8 bases from V and 3 bases from J, leaving 22 bases between. Germline assignment: CDR1 GTSNPN and CDR2 SVGIG (reference sequence).

The chain joins TRBV12-5 to TRBJ1-1, with D maybe TRBD1 (5 bases). CDR1 LGHNT and CDR2 FRNRAP come from the germline V gene. The CDR3 is 16 amino acids. Trimming took 0 bases from V and 2 from J, leaving 13 bases between them. Here the CDR3 DNA reads TGTGCTAGTGGTTTGGTACACGGGACTTTAAACACTGAAGCTTTCTTT. Its protein product is CASGLVHGTLNTEAFF.

This chain links TRBV6-1 with TRBJ1-1; D unresolved. The CDR3 runs to 14 residues. Trimming shortened V by 1 base and J by 6 bases, and 12 bases separated the two germline ends. From germline, CDR1 is MNHNS and CDR2 SASEGT. CDR3 residues: CASSEGPSSPEAFF. For the CDR3, the DNA is TGTGCCAGCAGTGAAGGGCCCAGTTCGCCTGAAGCTTTCTTT.

This clone was counted a single time. This chain joins TRBV18 and TRBJ1-1; 8 bases are a match to TRBD1. The ends lost 7 bases at V and 4 bases at J; junction bases unmatched: 5. The germline CDR1 and CDR2 sequences are KGHSH and LQKENI. There are 13 residues in the CDR3. The CDR3 protein is CASLRTGSTEAFF. In DNA, the CDR3 is TGTGCCAGCTTACGGACAGGGAGCACTGAAGCTTTCTTT.

CDR3 in DNA: TGTGCCACCAGCCAGGGACAGGGGGTTGAAAAACTGTTTTTT. The encoded protein is CATSQGQGVEKLFF. The chain has TRBV15 and TRBJ1-4; 11 nucleotides align to TRBD1. CDR3 length equals 14 residues. Looked up from germline, CDR1 is LNHNV and CDR2 is YYDKDF (reference sequence). Losses at the gene ends were 5 bases for V and 7 bases for J; bases not matched to a gene: 3.

The chain links TRBV6-6 to TRBJ2-7, with 9 bases fitting TRBD2. Germline CDR1 reads MNHNY; CDR2 reads SVGAGI (reference sequence). J was trimmed by 2 bases and V by 4 bases; bases with no gene match: 9. This CDR3 is 16 amino acids long. CDR3 in DNA: TGTGCCAGCAGTTCCAGACTAGCGGCAATAACCTACGAGCAGTACTTC. It translates to CASSSRLAAITYEQYF.

The chain joins TRBV30 to TRBJ1-5; 7 bases fit TRBD1. Germline V gives CDR1 GTSNPN, CDR2 SVGIG (reference sequence). The CDR3 loop spans 14 amino acids. The trim removed 3 bases at V and 6 bases at J, leaving 8 bases unmatched. DNA for the CDR3: TGTGCCTGGAGCGGACAGGTGAAACGTCAGCCCCAGCATTTT. This encodes CAWSGQVKRQPQHF.

This clone was counted between two and nine times. The rearrangement links TRBV7-2 to TRBJ1-5; 10 nucleotides line up with TRBD1. CDR1 SGHTA and CDR2 FQGNSA come from the germline V gene. This CDR3 is built from 14 residues. J was trimmed by 4 bases and V by 5 bases; bases with no gene match: 2. CDR3 DNA: TGTGCCAGCAGCAGGGACAGGGGTAATCAGCCCCAGCATTTT. It translates to CASSRDRGNQPQHF.

The V gene is TRBV18, the J gene TRBJ1-4; D unclear. Germline loops: CDR1 KGHSH, CDR2 LQKENI. V was pared by 3 bases and J by 10 bases, with 12 bases between. The CDR3 has 13 residues. The CDR3 reads CASSPKDAGKLFF. Written as DNA, the CDR3 is TGTGCCAGCTCACCGAAAGACGCGGGAAAACTGTTTTTT.